This TCR beta chain was retrieved from a study of control samples from healthy donors and cancer patients. Clones were read by immunoSEQ multiplex PCR, and TCRdb kept only the in-frame ones, dropping some. The sample shows some 65,000 clones, roughly 82% of them seen only once. This clone was seen just once. The CDR3 loop spans 12 amino acids. V was pared by 3 bases and J by 7 bases, with 6 bases between. Sequencing input: PBMCs. V and J are TRBV12-3 or TRBV12-4 and TRBJ1-4, with D possibly matching TRBD1 (5 bases). This receptor was taken from a woman between 45 and 60 years old with lung cancer. In nucleotides, the CDR3 is TGTGCCAGCAGTTTTGGGGCTGAAAAACTGTTTTTT. Amino acids: CASSFGAEKLFF.